A single sample gave rise to the 13 T cell receptor beta chains below, sequenced in a study of T cells after posttransplantation cyclophosphamide. Only in-frame clones appear in the TCRdb table, and some are missing; sequencing was by immunoSEQ multiplex PCR. Seen here are some 61,000 clones, just under 95% observed once, and the top ten hold about 3%. Material for sequencing was PBMCs. Receptors originate from a woman in her twenties or thirties in good health and a related stem cell transplant donor.

This chain connects TRBV7-9 to TRBJ2-5, with D possibly TRBD1 on 6 matching bases. V was trimmed by 4 bases and J by 5 bases, leaving 20 bases between them. Germline lookup yields CDR1 SEHNR and CDR2 FQNEAQ (reference sequence). This CDR3 has 16 amino acids. CDR3 residues: CASSSPKNREDETQYF. The CDR3 region has the DNA TGTGCCAGCAGCTCGCCGAAAAACAGGGAAGATGAGACCCAGTACTTC.

The gene calls are TRBV9 and TRBJ2-7; the match to TRBD1 covers 7 bases. With 3 bases clipped from V and 3 bases from J, the junction kept 12 bases outside the gene matches. Per germline, CDR1 SGDLS and CDR2 YYNGEE. CDR3 size: 16 residues. In DNA, the CDR3 is TGTGCCAGCAGCGCCTCGACAGGGCCTCGGGTCTACGAGCAGTACTTC. Translation: CASSASTGPRVYEQYF.

This sequence joins TRBV5-6 and TRBJ1-6; D gene unclear. Trimming took 1 base from V and 7 from J, leaving 6 bases between them. The germline V gene encodes CDR1 SGHDT and CDR2 YYEEEE. The CDR3 covers 13 residues. As DNA, the CDR3 is TGTGCCAGCAGCTTGTTGGGGAATTCACCCCTCCACTTT. Translated: CASSLLGNSPLHF. Filled out from reference TRBV5-6 and TRBJ1-6, the complete variable domain reads DAGVTQSPTHLIKTRGQQVTLRCSPKSGHDTVSWYQQALGQGPQFIFQYYEEEERQRGNFPDRFSGHQFPNYSSELNVNALLLGDSALYLCASSLLGNSPLHFGNGTRLTVT.

The chain carries TRBV19 and TRBJ2-2; tentatively, D is TRBD1 (5 bases). V lost 3 bases and J lost 2, with 13 bases in between. From germline, CDR1 is LNHDA and CDR2 SQIVND (reference sequence). CDR3 length equals 16 residues. The CDR3 reads CASSILGQGNTGELFF. CDR3 bases: TGTGCCAGTAGTATTTTAGGGCAGGGTAACACCGGGGAGCTGTTTTTT.

The chain links TRBV25-1 to TRBJ1-5; TRBD1 matches 9 bases. The CDR3 loop spans 15 amino acids. Germline trimming cut 1 base from V and 4 bases from J; bases unmatched to any gene: 2. From germline, CDR1 is MGHDK and CDR2 SYGVNS. CDR3 sequence (DNA): TGTGCCAGCAGTGAATTAGGGACAGGGAATCAGCCCCAGCATTTT. This translates into CASSELGTGNQPQHF. Combining the CDR3 with reference TRBV25-1 and TRBJ1-5 gives the whole variable domain EADIYQTPRYLVIGTGKKITLECSQTMGHDKMYWYQQDPGMELHLIHYSYGVNSTEKGDLSSESTVSRIRTEHFPLTLESARPSHTSQYLCASSELGTGNQPQHFGDGTRLSIL.

V gene TRBV6-5 combines with J gene TRBJ2-7; tentative D call: TRBD2 (7 bases). The V end lost 5 bases, the J end lost 3 bases, and 14 bases lay between the germline ends. From germline, CDR1 is MNHEY and CDR2 SVGAGI. CDR3 length equals 14 residues. CDR3 nucleotide sequence: TGTGCCAGCAGTGGGGGGGACATCCTCTACGAGCAGTACTTC. Residues: CASSGGDILYEQYF.

J is TRBJ2-3 and V is TRBV15, with D unresolved. V was cut by 1 base and J by 2 bases, with 10 bases left in between. The length of the CDR3 is 15 residues. Germline lookup yields CDR1 LNHNV and CDR2 YYDKDF (reference sequence). The CDR3 DNA sequence: TGTGCCACCAGCAGAGCCTGGGCAGTCACAGATACGCAGTATTTT. The encoded protein is CATSRAWAVTDTQYF.

The CDR3 nucleotides read TGCGCCAGCAGCCAAGAAGGGGACTGGAACACTGAAGCTTTCTTT. This encodes CASSQEGDWNTEAFF. The chain recombines TRBV4-3 with TRBJ1-1, with a tentative D call TRBD1 (5 bases). Germline CDR1 LGHNA, CDR2 YSLEER. V was trimmed by 0 bases and J by 1 base, leaving 9 bases between them. There are 15 residues in the CDR3.

This CDR3 is CASSPTVPAGANVLTF. For the CDR3, the DNA is TGTGCCAGCTCACCAACGGTCCCTGCCGGGGCCAACGTCCTGACTTTC. The V gene is TRBV18, the J gene TRBJ2-6; D remains ambiguous. CDR1 and CDR2 from the germline V gene are KGHSH and LQKENI. The CDR3 is 16 amino acids. V was clipped by 2 bases and J by 4 bases, with 12 bases between them.

Here the CDR3 reads CASSPLTYQETQYF. The CDR3 DNA is TGTGCCAGCAGCCCACTGACGTACCAAGAGACCCAGTACTTC. The rearrangement uses TRBV7-8 and TRBJ2-5, with unresolved D. The germline V gene encodes CDR1 SGHVS and CDR2 FQNEAQ. V lost 5 bases, J lost 0 bases, and 10 bases lay in between. The CDR3 has 14 amino acids.

This sequence joins TRBV25-1 and TRBJ2-7; TRBD2 agrees at 7 bases. The CDR3 is made up of 15 amino acids. V shed 10 bases, J shed 4 bases, and the junction held 16 bases outside the gene matches. Germline V gene data show CDR1 as MGHDK and CDR2 as SYGVNS. The CDR3 region has the DNA TGTGCCACCCTTAAGGGAGGGCGTTGGGGTTACGAGCAGTACTTC. Translating gives CATLKGGRWGYEQYF.

The V and J genes are TRBV2 and TRBJ2-5, with 8 bases matching TRBD2. CDR1 SNHLY and CDR2 FYNNEI come from the germline V gene. CDR3 length equals 16 residues. After removal of 3 bases from V and 2 bases from J, the junction contained 8 bases not matched to a gene. Written as DNA, the CDR3 is TGTGCCAGCAGTGAGTTCTGGGCGGGGGGACAAGAGACCCAGTACTTC. It specifies CASSEFWAGGQETQYF.

The V and J genes are TRBV7-9 and TRBJ2-5; D is perhaps TRBD1 (6 bases). CDR3 length equals 13 residues. V lost 5 bases, J lost 7 bases, and 14 bases lay in between. Germline CDR1 reads SEHNR; CDR2 reads FQNEAQ (reference sequence). The CDR3 DNA follows: TGTGCCAGCAGCCAGGGGACCTCAGGGACCCAGTACTTC. This codes for CASSQGTSGTQYF.